This T cell receptor beta chain was documented in a study of tumor and adjacent non-tumor tissue in lung cancer. Study-wide context: Aged roughly 31 to 85 years, patients included 10 men and a few women with stage I to III disease. On average, productive TCRbeta reads reached about 4.17 million per sample.

At least ten counts were recorded for this clonotype. No antigen is known for it. The CDR3 extends over 12 amino acids. CDR1 is SGHNT and CDR2 is YENEEA in the germline V gene. V lost 5 bases, J lost 6 bases, and 5 bases lay in between. RNA was extracted from bulk tissue without any cell sorting. TCRbeta libraries were built with three rounds of nested PCR, modified from ARM-PCR. TCRdb reanalysed the multiplex PCR reads using MiXCR and keeps one entry per CDR3 protein. This table has over 130,000 distinct CDR3 sequences, 66% appearing once. Study results and limitations: Tumor tissue had significantly higher TCR diversity than normal lung.

Sequences were obtained from lung tumor tissue. This chain connects TRBV11-3 to TRBJ2-6; D not resolved. This TCR came from a man in his 60s with small cell lung cancer. CDR3 loop: CASSPTANVLTF. In DNA, the CDR3 is TGTGCCAGCAGCCCCACGGCCAACGTCCTGACTTTC. Based on the CDR3 plus reference TRBV11-3 and TRBJ2-6, the full variable domain is EAGVVQSPRYKIIEKKQPVAFWCNPISGHNTLYWYLQNLGQGPELLIRYENEEAVDDSQLPKDRFSAERLKGVDSTLKIQPAELGDSAVYLCASSPTANVLTFGAGSRLTVL.